The following is a T cell receptor beta chain sequence with its context. The source of the sample is a study of CD8+ T cells in alopecia areata. TCR sequencing used cDNA made by reverse transcription of extracted RNA. This table comes from immunoSEQ multiplex PCR, and its TCRdb copy is limited to in-frame clones, with some not included. The sample has under 300,000 clones, about 68% seen once. Germline CDR1 SGHDN, CDR2 FVKESK. The CDR3 runs to 13 residues. Trimming took 1 base from V and 12 from J, leaving 13 bases between them. The chain joins TRBV14 to TRBJ2-1, with D perhaps matching TRBD2 (6 bases). The receptor was derived from a human donor with alopecia areata. The input for sequencing was CD4+ T cells sorted from blood, taken at week 0. CDR3 in DNA: TGTGCCAGCAGCCAAGTGGTGTGGGACTCGCAGTTCTTC. Translated: CASSQVVWDSQFF.